This T cell receptor (beta chain) was identified in a study of shared clonotypes between healthy human individuals. This clone was observed a single time. Antigen specificity is unknown. Each cell subset's genomic DNA was divided evenly among several immunoSEQ plates. Source study methods: In the immunoSEQ data, sequences were junction-only and lacked quality scores, so filtering differed. The method was immunoSEQ multiplex PCR; TCRdb's version includes in-frame clones alone and lacks a portion of them. For V, J and clone size, that table is used; D and trimming come from the DNA. Here the sample spans 2 million to 2.5 million clones, nearly 97% being singletons. The split of CD4+ cells yielded CD45RA+ naive and CD45RA-negative memory subsets. This CDR3 has 12 amino acids. CDR1 SGHNT and CDR2 YENEEA come from the germline V gene. V was shortened by 2 bases and J by 13 bases, with 11 bases between the two germline ends.

Overall study findings and caveats: Clonotype sharing across donors was expected to vary with sequencing depth.

This chain uses TRBV11-3 with TRBJ2-2; possibly TRBD1 for D (5 bases). The specimen sequenced was naive CD4+ T cells sorted from blood. Subset specified: CD45RA+ positively selected. The receptor comes from a man younger than 30 in good health. In nucleotides, the CDR3 is TGTGCCAGCAGCTTATCAGGGCTTAGGCTGTTTTTT. Residues: CASSLSGLRLFF.